This paragraph covers one T cell receptor beta chain sequence. Seattle's enrolled individuals joined amid active infection and were then monitored longitudinally. The data stem from a study of blood T cell repertoires in COVID-19. Turning to the study itself: The origin of the acute and convalescent COVID-19 samples was the United States, Italy and Spain. T cells, B-cell-depleted T cells, or PBMCs provided the cDNA or gDNA that served as material.

Methods used by the authors: Cell counts per sample came from amplifying reference gene primers. The repertoire was sequenced with immunoSEQ multiplex PCR; TCRdb's copy has only in-frame clones and lacks some. The V and J calls and clone size were taken over from that table, and D and trimming were inferred from the DNA. The sample holds some 300,000 clones; approximately 86% are singletons and the top ten take about an eighth. The source of this sequence is a woman in her sixties or seventies with COVID-19, enrolled during active disease. The sample taken for sequencing was peripheral blood.

The CDR3 loop is CASRGAGNTEAFF. CDR3 DNA: TGCGCCAGCAGGGGCGCGGGGAACACTGAAGCTTTCTTT. The chain uses TRBV5-1 and TRBJ1-1; D unclear. Germline loops: CDR1 SGHRS, CDR2 YFSETQ. V lost 5 bases, J lost 1 base, and 9 bases lay in between. The CDR3 totals 13 residues. Looking up the rest from reference TRBV5-1 and TRBJ1-1 gives the full variable domain: KAGVTQTPRYLIKTRGQQVTLSCSPISGHRSVSWYQQTPGQGLQFLFEYFSETQRNKGNFPGRFSGRQFSNSRSEMNVSTLELGDSALYLCASRGAGNTEAFFGQGTRLTVV.